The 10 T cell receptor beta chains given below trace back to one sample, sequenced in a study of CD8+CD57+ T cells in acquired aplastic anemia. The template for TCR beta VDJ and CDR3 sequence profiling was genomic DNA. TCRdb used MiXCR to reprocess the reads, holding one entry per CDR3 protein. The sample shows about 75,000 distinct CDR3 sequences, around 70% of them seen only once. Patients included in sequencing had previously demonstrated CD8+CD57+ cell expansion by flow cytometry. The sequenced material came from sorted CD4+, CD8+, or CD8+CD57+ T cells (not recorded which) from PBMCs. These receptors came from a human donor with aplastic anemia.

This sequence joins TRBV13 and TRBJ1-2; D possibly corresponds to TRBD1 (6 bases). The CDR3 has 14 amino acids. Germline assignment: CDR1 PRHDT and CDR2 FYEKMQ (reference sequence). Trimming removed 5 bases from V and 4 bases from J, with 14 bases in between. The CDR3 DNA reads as TGTGCCAGCAGCACACAGGGTCATGGCTATGGCTACACCTTC. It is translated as CASSTQGHGYGYTF.

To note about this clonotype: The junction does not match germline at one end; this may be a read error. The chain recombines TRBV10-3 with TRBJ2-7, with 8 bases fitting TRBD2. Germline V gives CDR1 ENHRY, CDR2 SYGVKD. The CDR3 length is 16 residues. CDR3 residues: CASSYSGVAGSYEQYF. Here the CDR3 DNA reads TGTGCCAGCAGTTACTCCGGGGTAGCGGGGTCCTACGAGCAGTACTTC.

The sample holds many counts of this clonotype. In DNA, the CDR3 is TGTGCCAGCAGCCCGACACAGGGGACGTCTGAAGCTTTCTTT. It codes for CASSPTQGTSEAFF. The V call is TRBV9, the J call TRBJ1-1, with 7 bases lining up with TRBD1. Germline CDR1 and CDR2: SGDLS and YYNGEE. This CDR3 comprises 14 residues. Trimming at V came to 4 bases and at J to 6 bases, leaving 9 bases not matched to a gene. Drawing the rest from reference TRBV9 and TRBJ1-1, the complete variable domain is DSGVTQTPKHLITATGQRVTLRCSPRSGDLSVYWYQQSLDQGLQFLIQYYNGEERAKGNILERFSAQQFPDLHSELNLSSLELGDSALYFCASSPTQGTSEAFFGQGTRLTVV.

The CDR3: CATSDLPRDVGRDEQFF. The CDR3 nucleotides are TGTGCCACCAGTGATTTGCCCCGGGACGTAGGGAGGGATGAGCAGTTCTTC. The chain combines TRBV24-1 with TRBJ2-1; TRBD2 aligns across 7 bases. V dropped 0 bases and J dropped 8; count of bases not matched to a gene: 12. This CDR3 region has 17 residues. In germline, CDR1 is KGHDR, CDR2 SFDVKD.

The CDR3: CASSQGAGGETQYF. In DNA, the CDR3 is TGCGCCAGCAGCCAAGGGGCGGGAGGAGAGACCCAGTACTTC. The genes are TRBV4-1 and TRBJ2-5, with 8 bases identical to TRBD2. The J segment lost 4 bases and the V segment lost 1 base, leaving 2 bases of the junction unmatched. Germline CDR1 and CDR2: MGHRA and YSYEKL. The CDR3 length is 14 residues.

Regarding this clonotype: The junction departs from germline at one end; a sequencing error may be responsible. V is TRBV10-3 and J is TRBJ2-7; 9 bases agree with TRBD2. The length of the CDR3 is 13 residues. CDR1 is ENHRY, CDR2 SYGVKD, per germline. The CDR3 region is CAISGREGYEQHF. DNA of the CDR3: TGTGCCATCAGTGGGCGGGAGGGCTACGAGCAGCACTTC.

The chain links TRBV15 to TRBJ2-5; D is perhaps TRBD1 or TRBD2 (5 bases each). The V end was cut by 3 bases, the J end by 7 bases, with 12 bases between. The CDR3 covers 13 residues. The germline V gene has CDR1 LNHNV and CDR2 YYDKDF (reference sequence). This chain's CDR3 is CATSSISGTTQYF. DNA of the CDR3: TGTGCCACCAGCAGTATATCTGGGACGACCCAGTACTTC.

The chain's CDR3 is CASSQGQGDNSPLHF. The CDR3 nucleotides read TGTGCCAGCAGCCAGGGACAGGGGGACAATTCACCCCTCCACTTT. The chain recombines TRBV14 with TRBJ1-6; TRBD1 matches 11 bases. After removal of 3 bases from V and 7 bases from J, the junction contained 2 bases not matched to a gene. Per germline, CDR1 SGHDN and CDR2 FVKESK. This CDR3 spans 15 amino acids.

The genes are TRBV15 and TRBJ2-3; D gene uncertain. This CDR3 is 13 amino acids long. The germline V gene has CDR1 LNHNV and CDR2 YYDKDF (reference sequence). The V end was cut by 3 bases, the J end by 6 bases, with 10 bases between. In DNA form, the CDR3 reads TGTGCCACCAGCAGTCGTAGTGGGGATACGCAGTATTTT. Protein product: CATSSRSGDTQYF.

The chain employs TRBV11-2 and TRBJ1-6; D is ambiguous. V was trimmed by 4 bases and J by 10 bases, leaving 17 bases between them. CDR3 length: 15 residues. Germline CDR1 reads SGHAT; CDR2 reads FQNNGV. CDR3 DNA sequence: TGTGCCAGCAGCTCGAGCCCCGGGCTAAGCTCACCCCTCCACTTT. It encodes CASSSSPGLSSPLHF.